Listed below are T cell receptor beta chains from one sample, sequenced in a study of blood T cell repertoires in COVID-19. TCRdb keeps only in-frame clones here, not all; method: immunoSEQ multiplex PCR. The sample carries 100,000 to 110,000 clones, over 75% recorded once. Sequencing was performed on peripheral blood. The receptors were gathered from a young man in a cohort sampled during active COVID-19. CDR3s include the opening cysteine and the closing phenylalanine or tryptophan. Each record gives: D gene, J gene, CDR3 length, V gene, CDR3 protein, CDR3 DNA. D genes are given only for firm matches.

TRBD2	TRBJ2-2	18	TRBV11-2	CASSSRPKLAGNTGELFF	TGTGCCAGCAGCTCACGTCCCAAGCTAGCGGGGAACACCGGGGAGCTGTTTTTT
-	TRBJ2-6	16	TRBV15	CATSPPGNHGANVLTF	TGTGCCACCAGCCCGCCCGGGAATCATGGGGCCAACGTCCTGACTTTC
-	TRBJ1-4	13	TRBV7-9	CASSFEALEKLFF	TGTGCCAGCAGCTTCGAGGCCCTTGAAAAACTGTTTTTT
TRBD1	TRBJ2-2	14	TRBV6-4	CASSYRQGTGELFF	TGTGCCAGCAGTTATAGACAGGGAACCGGGGAGCTGTTTTTT
TRBD2	TRBJ2-5	14	TRBV28	CASSPAGRQETQYF	TGTGCCAGCAGTCCAGCGGGGAGACAAGAGACCCAGTACTTC
-	TRBJ1-1	12	TRBV6-6	CASSFTATEAFF	TGTGCCAGCAGTTTTACAGCCACTGAAGCTTTCTTT
-	TRBJ2-2	14	TRBV19	CASSLGGGAGELFF	TGTGCCAGTAGTTTAGGTGGAGGGGCCGGGGAGCTGTTTTTT
TRBD1	TRBJ2-1	15	TRBV12-5	CASGLGQGPDNEQFF	TGTGCTAGTGGTCTCGGACAGGGGCCCGACAATGAGCAGTTCTTC
-	TRBJ2-7	14	TRBV27	CASSLAGSPYEQYF	TGTGCCAGCAGTTTAGCGGGGTCCCCCTACGAGCAGTACTTC
TRBD1	TRBJ1-5	15	TRBV5-6	CASSRDRGSNQPQHF	TGTGCCAGCAGCCGGGACAGGGGTAGCAATCAGCCCCAGCATTTT
TRBD2	TRBJ2-3	16	TRBV28	CASSLRVAGGLHKQYF	TGTGCCAGCAGTTTAAGGGTAGCGGGGGGGCTCCATAAGCAGTATTTT
TRBD1	TRBJ2-1	13	TRBV2	CAGGTGGYNEQFF	TGTGCCGGAGGGACAGGGGGTTACAATGAGCAGTTCTTC
-	TRBJ2-3	13	TRBV12-3/TRBV12-4	CASSPGPLYTQYF	TGTGCCAGCAGCCCTGGCCCCTTGTATACGCAGTATTTT
TRBD2	TRBJ2-1	16	TRBV5-1	CASSTSGGASYNEQFF	TGCGCCAGCAGCACTAGCGGGGGGGCCTCCTACAATGAGCAGTTCTTC
-	TRBJ2-3	15	TRBV9	CASRRAGLSTDTQYF	TGTGCCAGCAGGCGGGCAGGACTAAGCACAGATACGCAGTATTTT
-	TRBJ1-1	15	TRBV5-1	CASSFMEAVGTEAFF	TGCGCCAGCAGCTTTATGGAGGCGGTGGGCACTGAAGCTTTCTTT
-	TRBJ1-3	15	TRBV27	CASSRGGDPGNTIYF	TGTGCCAGCTCCCGAGGCGGGGACCCTGGAAACACCATATATTTT
-	TRBJ1-2	13	TRBV7-2	CASSNTGVYGYTF	TGTGCCAGCAGCAATACGGGGGTCTATGGCTACACCTTC
-	TRBJ2-1	15	TRBV2	CASREGLERRTKQFF	TGTGCCAGCAGGGAAGGACTGGAACGTCGGACAAAGCAGTTCTTC
TRBD2	TRBJ2-1	18	TRBV2	CASRRGLAGGPIYNEQFF	TGTGCCAGCAGGAGGGGACTAGCGGGGGGACCGATTTACAATGAGCAGTTCTTC
TRBD1	TRBJ1-1	14	TRBV10-2	CASRGQGLNTEAFF	TGCGCCAGCAGGGGACAGGGACTGAACACTGAAGCTTTCTTT
TRBD2	TRBJ2-1	12	TRBV5-4	CASSFQRGEQFF	TGTGCCAGCAGCTTCCAGCGGGGTGAGCAGTTCTTC